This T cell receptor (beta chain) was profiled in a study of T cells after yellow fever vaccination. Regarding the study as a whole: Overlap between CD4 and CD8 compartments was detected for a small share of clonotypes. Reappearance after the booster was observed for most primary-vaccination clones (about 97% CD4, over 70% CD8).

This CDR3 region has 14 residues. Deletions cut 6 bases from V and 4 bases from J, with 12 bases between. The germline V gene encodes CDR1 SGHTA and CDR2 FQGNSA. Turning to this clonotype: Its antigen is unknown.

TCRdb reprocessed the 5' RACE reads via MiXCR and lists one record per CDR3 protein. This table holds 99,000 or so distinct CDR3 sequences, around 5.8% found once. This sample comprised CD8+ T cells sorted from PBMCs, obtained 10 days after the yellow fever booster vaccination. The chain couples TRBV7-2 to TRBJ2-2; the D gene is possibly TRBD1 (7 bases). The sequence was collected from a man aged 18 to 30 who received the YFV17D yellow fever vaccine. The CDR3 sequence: CASSGGGVTGELFF. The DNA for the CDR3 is TGTGCCAGCAGTGGAGGGGGCGTCACCGGGGAGCTGTTTTTT.